One sample yielded the 31 T cell receptor beta chains listed below, sequenced in a study of shared clonotypes between healthy human individuals. CD8 cells classed as naive were CD45RO-negative and positively selected for CCR7, excluding terminally differentiated effector memory CD45RA+ cells. Produced via immunoSEQ multiplex PCR; TCRdb's table is partial and in-frame only. The top ten hold 0.095% to 0.12% of the sample, which has about 650,000 clones, about 95% seen once. Sequenced sample: naive CD8+ T cells sorted from blood. The receptors here all came from a woman younger than 45 in good health.

The chain recombines TRBV19 with TRBJ1-3, with D possibly matching TRBD1 (5 bases). The CDR3 has 12 residues. The germline V gene encodes CDR1 LNHDA and CDR2 SQIVND (reference sequence). V gave up 6 bases and J gave up 4 bases, with 7 bases separating them. CDR3 sequence (DNA): TGTGCCAGTAGAGGGGCCGGAAACACCATATATTTT. Translating it yields CASRGAGNTIYF.

The chain links TRBV28 to TRBJ1-2, with a possible D match to TRBD1 (5 bases). CDR3 length: 15 residues. With 2 bases removed from V and 6 bases from J, the gap between germline ends came to 16 bases. Germline-derived CDR1 and CDR2 are MDHEN and SYDVKM. In nucleotides, the CDR3 is TGTGCCAGCAGTTTAGCCCTGGGGCCAGGGAATGGCTACACCTTC. This encodes CASSLALGPGNGYTF.

CDR3 residues: CASSWGEGNTEAFF. As DNA, the CDR3 is TGTGCCAGCAGTTGGGGAGAGGGAAACACTGAAGCTTTCTTT. The chain couples TRBV6-5 to TRBJ1-1; the D is unclear. Trimming left V 4 bases short and J 2 bases short, with 11 bases between. This CDR3 spans 14 amino acids. Germline CDR1 reads MNHEY; CDR2 reads SVGAGI.

V gene TRBV27 combines with J gene TRBJ1-1; D is unclear. This CDR3 region has 13 residues. Germline V gives CDR1 MNHEY, CDR2 SMNVEV (reference sequence). V was shortened by 2 bases and J by 1 base, with 5 bases between the two germline ends. CDR3 nucleotides: TGTGCCAGCAGTTTAACAACGAACACTGAAGCTTTCTTT. Translated, it gives CASSLTTNTEAFF.

Here the CDR3 DNA reads TGCGCCAGCAGTGAAGGGACGGCCGCAGCCTACGAGCAGTACTTC. This sequence encodes CASSEGTAAAYEQYF. The chain employs TRBV10-2 and TRBJ2-7; D might be TRBD1 or TRBD2, each matching 5 bases. Germline values: CDR1 WSHSY, CDR2 SAAADI. With 3 bases removed from V and 2 bases from J, the gap between germline ends came to 14 bases. The CDR3 consists of 15 residues.

The chain employs TRBV13 and TRBJ2-3, with 10 positions matching TRBD2. After removal of 2 bases from V and 2 bases from J, the junction contained 4 bases not matched to a gene. Germline loops: CDR1 PRHDT, CDR2 FYEKMQ (reference sequence). The length of the CDR3 is 16 residues. The CDR3 sequence is CASSLRLAGDTDTQYF. The CDR3 DNA reads as TGTGCCAGCAGCTTACGTCTAGCGGGAGACACAGATACGCAGTATTTT.

V is TRBV7-9 and J is TRBJ2-4; TRBD1 might be the D (6 bases). Trimming removed 5 bases at V and 8 bases at J, with 13 bases between. Germline CDR1 is SEHNR and CDR2 is FQNEAQ (reference sequence). The CDR3 is made up of 13 amino acids. CDR3 DNA sequence: TGTGCCAGCAGCACCGCCGGGACACACATTCAGTACTTC. Encoded protein: CASSTAGTHIQYF.

The V gene is TRBV29-1, the J gene TRBJ1-2; possible D gene TRBD1, 5 bases. Germline V gene data show CDR1 as SQVTM and CDR2 as ANQGSEA. CDR3 length: 14 residues. Trimming removed 5 bases at V and 3 bases at J, with 16 bases between. The CDR3 DNA is TGCAGCGTTCGGGACCCGGACGGACACTATGGCTACACCTTC. Translated: CSVRDPDGHYGYTF. Looking up the rest from reference TRBV29-1 and TRBJ1-2 gives the full variable domain: SAVISQKPSRDICQRGTSLTIQCQVDSQVTMMFWYRQQPGQSLTLIATANQGSEATYESGFVIDKFPISRPNLTFSTLTVSNMSPEDSSIYLCSVRDPDGHYGYTFGSGTRLTVV.

The genes are TRBV9 and TRBJ1-1; a possible D gene is TRBD1 (5 bases). Trimming cost V 2 bases and J 7 bases, with 12 bases left between them. The CDR3 consists of 13 residues. CDR1 SGDLS and CDR2 YYNGEE come from the germline V gene. For the CDR3, the DNA is TGTGCCAGCAGCGTCCAGGGAGGGGTTGAAGCTTTCTTT. Translating it yields CASSVQGGVEAFF.

In regard to this clone: In the same sample, other DNA sequences code for this CDR3. CDR3 nucleotides: TGTGCCAGCAGCGTTAGCTACAATGAGCAGTTCTTC. It codes for CASSVSYNEQFF. The chain joins TRBV9 to TRBJ2-1; D is unclear. V lost 2 bases, J lost 3 bases, and 3 bases lay in between. Germline CDR1 and CDR2: SGDLS and YYNGEE. The CDR3 runs 12 residues.

The V and J genes are TRBV7-6 and TRBJ2-3, with a possible D match to TRBD2 (5 bases). The CDR3 has 16 residues. Germline V gives CDR1 SGHVS, CDR2 FNYEAQ. V dropped 3 bases and J dropped 1 base, with 14 bases sitting between them. The CDR3 DNA reads TGTGCCAGCAGCTTTTACCGAGAGGGCGGCACAGATACGCAGTATTTT. As protein: CASSFYREGGTDTQYF.

This sequence joins TRBV4-2 and TRBJ1-1; no clear D gene. CDR1 LGHNA and CDR2 YNFKEQ come from the germline V gene. The CDR3 is 14 residues long. Trimming removed 4 bases at V and 4 bases at J, with 13 bases between. CDR3 DNA: TGTGCCAGCAGCCCCCCCCGGATGAGCACTGAAGCTTTCTTT. Amino acid sequence: CASSPPRMSTEAFF.

The chain combines TRBV7-9 with TRBJ2-1; the D is unclear. V was cut by 5 bases and J by 5 bases, with 19 bases left in between. The CDR3 has 16 residues. In germline, CDR1 is SEHNR, CDR2 FQNEAQ (reference sequence). The CDR3 sequence is CASSPDGSPSHNEQFF. CDR3 sequence (DNA): TGTGCCAGCAGCCCGGACGGCAGCCCCTCTCACAATGAGCAGTTCTTC.

This clone is a singleton in its sample. The genes are TRBV28 and TRBJ1-5, with D unresolved. Germline lookup yields CDR1 MDHEN and CDR2 SYDVKM. This CDR3 is 15 amino acids long. V gave up 1 base and J gave up 3 bases, with 10 bases separating them. The CDR3 DNA is TGTGCCAGCAGTTTATTCCCGGGGTCCAATCAGCCCCAGCATTTT. Translated, it gives CASSLFPGSNQPQHF. Looking up the rest from reference TRBV28 and TRBJ1-5 gives the full variable domain: DVKVTQSSRYLVKRTGEKVFLECVQDMDHENMFWYRQDPGLGLRLIYFSYDVKMKEKGDIPEGYSVSREKKERFSLILESASTNQTSMYLCASSLFPGSNQPQHFGDGTRLSIL.

This rearrangement joins TRBV4-1 to TRBJ2-1, with D tentatively TRBD2 (6 bases). The CDR3 totals 17 residues. V lost 1 base and J 5 bases, leaving 18 bases between the germline ends. The germline V gene has CDR1 MGHRA and CDR2 YSYEKL. In DNA form, the CDR3 reads TGCGCCAGCAGCCAAGTCCTAGTTCTAGCGCCTAACAATGAGCAGTTCTTC. This translates into CASSQVLVLAPNNEQFF.

The chain uses TRBV28 and TRBJ1-5; 9 bases fit TRBD1. V lost 2 bases and J lost 2; bases outside the gene matches: 13. In germline, CDR1 is MDHEN, CDR2 SYDVKM. This CDR3 has 19 amino acids. Here the CDR3 DNA reads TGTGCCAGCAGTTTACCCCAAGCATGGGACAGGGCGGGCAATCAGCCCCAGCATTTT. Its protein is CASSLPQAWDRAGNQPQHF.

The genes are TRBV27 and TRBJ2-7, with D unclear. Germline V lookup: CDR1 MNHEY, CDR2 SMNVEV (reference sequence). The CDR3 has 14 amino acids. Trimming took off 8 bases at V and 1 base at J, with 15 bases between the two ends. The CDR3 DNA sequence: TGTGCCAGCTCGGTCTTCCCTAGGTCCTACGAGCAGTACTTC. It is translated as CASSVFPRSYEQYF.

The rearrangement links TRBV7-9 to TRBJ2-3; the match to TRBD2 covers 12 bases. This CDR3 comprises 17 residues. CDR1 is SEHNR, CDR2 FQNEAQ, per germline (reference sequence). V lost 3 bases, J lost 1 base, and 5 bases stayed unmatched. The CDR3 sequence: CASSLRTSGTGTDTQYF. The CDR3 coding sequence is TGTGCCAGCAGCTTGAGGACTAGCGGGACAGGCACAGATACGCAGTATTTT. The variable domain in full, completed from reference TRBV7-9 and TRBJ2-3, reads DTGVSQNPRHKITKRGQNVTFRCDPISEHNRLYWYRQTLGQGPEFLTYFQNEAQLEKSRLLSDRFSAERPKGSFSTLEIQRTEQGDSAMYLCASSLRTSGTGTDTQYFGPGTRLTVL.

The rearrangement joins TRBV28 to TRBJ1-2; D is unclear. Trimming shortened V by 5 bases and J by 4 bases, and 14 bases separated the two germline ends. The CDR3 is made up of 14 amino acids. Germline CDR1 is MDHEN and CDR2 is SYDVKM. CDR3 DNA sequence: TGTGCCAGCAGTCAAGGTCGCGATAGCTATGGCTACACCTTC. Translating gives CASSQGRDSYGYTF.

This clone occurred a few times. The chain links TRBV10-2 to TRBJ2-7, with no clear D. CDR1 and CDR2 (germline): WSHSY, SAAADI. The length of the CDR3 is 11 residues. V was clipped by 8 bases and J by 6 bases, with 11 bases between them. The CDR3 is CASGVQIEQYF. CDR3 nucleotide sequence: TGCGCCAGCGGCGTCCAGATCGAGCAGTACTTC.

The chain employs TRBV28 and TRBJ2-7; D may be TRBD2 (6 bases). From germline, CDR1 is MDHEN and CDR2 SYDVKM. CDR3 length: 14 residues. The V and J ends lost 5 bases and 6 bases respectively, with 17 bases between them. The CDR3 here is CASSGPGLLSEQYF. CDR3 DNA sequence: TGTGCCAGCAGTGGGCCGGGACTCCTCTCCGAGCAGTACTTC.

The CDR3 coding sequence is TGTGCCAGCAGATCCCGGGAGAGGTACCAAGAGACCCAGTACTTC. Translating gives CASRSRERYQETQYF. The V call is TRBV28, the J call TRBJ2-5, with D possibly being TRBD2 (6 bases). Germline V gene data show CDR1 as MDHEN and CDR2 as SYDVKM. The CDR3 is 15 amino acids. The ends were cut back, 6 bases at V and 0 bases at J, with 14 bases in the middle. Based on the CDR3 plus reference TRBV28 and TRBJ2-5, the full variable domain is DVKVTQSSRYLVKRTGEKVFLECVQDMDHENMFWYRQDPGLGLRLIYFSYDVKMKEKGDIPEGYSVSREKKERFSLILESASTNQTSMYLCASRSRERYQETQYFGPGTRLLVL.

The chain recombines TRBV19 with TRBJ2-3; D may be TRBD2 (7 bases). V shed 3 bases and J shed 0 bases, with 22 bases lying between them. The CDR3 length is 19 residues. CDR1 and CDR2 from the germline V gene are LNHDA and SQIVND (reference sequence). Written as DNA, the CDR3 is TGTGCCAGTAGTATGGGGGGGCGCGGGGCACCCAAAAGCACAGATACGCAGTATTTT. This encodes CASSMGGRGAPKSTDTQYF.

V usage is TRBV27 and J usage is TRBJ2-7; tentative D call: TRBD2 (7 bases). CDR1 and CDR2 from the germline V gene are MNHEY and SMNVEV (reference sequence). The V and J ends lost 8 bases and 2 bases respectively, with 13 bases between them. The CDR3 loop spans 13 amino acids. The DNA for the CDR3 is TGTGCCAGCGGGGGGGCCTGGGCCTACGAGCAGTACTTC. Protein: CASGGAWAYEQYF.

The V call is TRBV21-1, the J call TRBJ2-7; no DNA check was done on the table's D call, TRBD2. TRBV21-1 is a documented pseudogene. The CDR3 loop spans 17 amino acids. CDR3: CASSKSGKGRRAGEQYF. The CDR3 DNA sequence: TGTGCCAGCAGCAAAAGCGGGAAGGGTCGGAGGGCAGGCGAGCAGTACTTC.

This clone has just one count. This chain uses TRBV28 with TRBJ1-5, with 7 bases that match TRBD1. Germline CDR1 and CDR2: MDHEN and SYDVKM. This CDR3 comprises 16 residues. Unmatched junction bases numbered 9, after V lost 5 bases and J lost 2 bases. Written as DNA, the CDR3 is TGTGCCAGCAGTCTATTATTTGGGACAGGCAATCAGCCCCAGCATTTT. It codes for CASSLLFGTGNQPQHF.

The gene calls are TRBV28 and TRBJ2-7; TRBD2 is a possible D gene (5 bases). The V gene's germline CDR1 is MDHEN and CDR2 SYDVKM. There are 15 residues in the CDR3. The ends were cut back, 5 bases at V and 3 bases at J, with 17 bases in the middle. CDR3 residues: CASSISADYYYEQYF. DNA for the CDR3: TGTGCCAGCAGTATTTCGGCCGACTACTACTACGAGCAGTACTTC.

The chain has TRBV28 and TRBJ2-1; the D gene is possibly TRBD2 (6 bases). The V and J ends lost 3 bases and 7 bases respectively, with 13 bases between them. The CDR3 is made up of 14 amino acids. CDR1 and CDR2 from the germline V gene are MDHEN and SYDVKM. The CDR3 DNA follows: TGTGCCAGCAGTTTCTACCCTAGCGAAAATGAGCAGTTCTTC. The encoded protein is CASSFYPSENEQFF. Variable domain in full (rest from reference TRBV28 and TRBJ2-1): DVKVTQSSRYLVKRTGEKVFLECVQDMDHENMFWYRQDPGLGLRLIYFSYDVKMKEKGDIPEGYSVSREKKERFSLILESASTNQTSMYLCASSFYPSENEQFFGPGTRLTVL.

The chain joins TRBV11-2 to TRBJ1-2, with 8 bases matching TRBD1. V shed 0 bases and J 6 bases; nucleotides not matched to a gene: 3. Germline assignment: CDR1 SGHAT and CDR2 FQNNGV. This CDR3 is 14 amino acids long. The CDR3 is CASSLDARGHGYTF. DNA for the CDR3: TGTGCCAGCAGCTTAGACGCCAGGGGGCATGGCTACACCTTC.

This rearrangement joins TRBV2 to TRBJ2-1; 11 bases align to TRBD2. The CDR3 runs to 17 residues. The germline gives CDR1 SNHLY, CDR2 FYNNEI. The V segment lost 5 bases and the J segment 0 bases; nucleotides outside the gene matches: 6. This chain's CDR3 is CASSQTSGVSSYNEQFF. The DNA for the CDR3 is TGTGCCAGCAGTCAGACTAGCGGGGTGAGCTCCTACAATGAGCAGTTCTTC.

The rearrangement uses TRBV10-1 and TRBJ2-7; no definite D call. Germline CDR1 reads WNHNN; CDR2 reads SYGVQD (reference sequence). V was shortened by 2 bases and J by 0 bases, with 8 bases between the two germline ends. The CDR3 totals 14 residues. The CDR3 sequence: CASSEDFSSYEQYF. CDR3 nucleotides: TGCGCCAGCAGTGAGGACTTCAGCTCCTACGAGCAGTACTTC.